These 32 T cell receptor beta chains were all obtained from the same sample, sequenced in a study of T cell responses to AZD1222 COVID-19 vaccine. Clones were read by immunoSEQ multiplex PCR, and TCRdb kept only the in-frame ones, dropping some. The sample includes approximately 100,000 clones, approximately 87% of them seen just once. Sequences were derived from peripheral blood, sampled on day 0 of AZD1222 vaccination. The receptors were gathered from an adult in good health.

V gene TRBV6-2 or TRBV6-3 combines with J gene TRBJ2-6, with D tentatively TRBD1 or TRBD2 (5 bases each). Germline CDR1 MNHEY, CDR2 SVGEGT. The CDR3 is made up of 17 amino acids. V was cut by 2 bases and J by 0 bases, with 11 bases left in between. The CDR3 DNA sequence: TGTGCCAGCAGTTACGGGACGGTGCTCTCTGGGGCCAACGTCCTGACTTTC. It encodes CASSYGTVLSGANVLTF.

As to this clone: This specimen includes other DNA sequences encoding the same CDR3. The rearrangement joins TRBV5-1 to TRBJ1-5; D perhaps matches TRBD1 (6 bases). The CDR3 sequence is 14 residues long. Per the germline V gene, CDR1 is SGHRS and CDR2 is YFSETQ. V was trimmed by 2 bases and J by 2 bases, leaving 8 bases between them. CDR3 sequence (DNA): TGCGCCAGCAGCTTAGGGGGGGGCAATCAGCCCCAGCATTTT. It codes for CASSLGGGNQPQHF.

This sequence joins TRBV5-1 and TRBJ1-1, with a possible D match to TRBD1 (5 bases). Germline V gene lookup returns CDR1 SGHRS and CDR2 YFSETQ. The CDR3 runs 17 residues. V gave up 4 bases and J gave up 0 bases, with 19 bases separating them. The CDR3 DNA reads as TGCGCCAGCAGCCAGCCGCGGGACCTGCCTATGAACACTGAAGCTTTCTTT. Encoded protein: CASSQPRDLPMNTEAFF.

This clone was observed a single time. The J gene is TRBJ1-3, the V gene TRBV4-3, with a possible D match to TRBD1 (6 bases). V was cut by 1 base and J by 3 bases, with 13 bases left in between. CDR1 is LGHNA and CDR2 is YSLEER in the germline V gene. The CDR3 spans 16 residues. The CDR3 here is CASSQVTGAGGNTIYF. Here the CDR3 DNA reads TGCGCCAGCAGCCAAGTAACGGGGGCAGGTGGAAACACCATATATTTT.

This rearrangement joins TRBV4-2 to TRBJ1-6; 7 bases line up with TRBD1. Germline V lookup: CDR1 LGHNA, CDR2 YNFKEQ. V shed 2 bases, J shed 8 bases, and the junction held 6 bases outside the gene matches. The CDR3 covers 15 residues. CDR3 in amino acids: CASSQPDRMDSPLHF. CDR3 nucleotide sequence: TGTGCCAGCAGCCAACCGGACAGGATGGATTCACCCCTCCACTTT.

The gene calls are TRBV24-1 and TRBJ1-3, with D perhaps TRBD1 (6 bases). V lost 4 bases to trimming and J lost 8 bases, with 14 bases between them. The V gene's germline CDR1 is KGHDR and CDR2 SFDVKD. The CDR3 runs to 14 residues. For the CDR3, the DNA is TGTGCCACCAGTGACAGCCTAAGGGGGGACACCATATATTTT. Amino acid sequence: CATSDSLRGDTIYF.

The chain recombines TRBV7-8 with TRBJ2-1; TRBD2 aligns across 9 bases. The CDR3 has 15 amino acids. V shed 0 bases, J shed 9 bases, and the junction held 6 bases outside the gene matches. Germline assignment: CDR1 SGHVS and CDR2 FQNEAQ. The CDR3 is CASSLAPRGGGEQFF. The CDR3 coding sequence is TGTGCCAGCAGCTTAGCGCCGCGGGGGGGCGGTGAGCAGTTCTTC.

CDR3 in DNA: TGCGCCAGCAGCTGGACCGGGACAGGGGGCGCCGGCACCGGGGAGCTGTTTTTT. It yields the protein CASSWTGTGGAGTGELFF. The V gene is TRBV5-1, the J gene TRBJ2-2; 12 bases are shared with TRBD1. Trimming removed 3 bases from V and 4 bases from J; junction bases left unmatched: 10. CDR3 length equals 18 residues. Germline V lookup: CDR1 SGHRS, CDR2 YFSETQ.

This chain links TRBV6-2 or TRBV6-3 with TRBJ1-5; the D gene is possibly TRBD1 (5 bases). V was shortened by 2 bases and J by 6 bases, with 11 bases between the two germline ends. This CDR3 spans 14 amino acids. The germline V gene has CDR1 MNHEY and CDR2 SVGEGT. The CDR3 here is CASSYGQGFQPQHF. The CDR3 DNA is TGTGCCAGCAGTTACGGGCAGGGCTTTCAGCCCCAGCATTTT.

This clone was counted a single time. J is TRBJ1-4 and V is TRBV7-2; 7 nucleotides agree with TRBD1. J gave up 8 bases and V 5 bases, and 11 bases lay outside the gene matches. Germline V CDR1 and CDR2: SGHTA, FQGNSA. The CDR3 contains 15 residues. The CDR3, as DNA: TGTGCCAGCAGCCCCCAGACAGGGCTTGGGGAAAAACTGTTTTTT. Protein product: CASSPQTGLGEKLFF.

The rearrangement links TRBV11-2 to TRBJ2-1; D remains unclear. Per germline, CDR1 SGHAT and CDR2 FQNNGV. This CDR3 has 13 amino acids. The V gene lost 2 bases and the J gene lost 8 bases, with 10 bases spanning the gap. In DNA form, the CDR3 reads TGTGCCAGCAGCTTATTGCGGATCCATGAGCAGTTCTTC. Translated: CASSLLRIHEQFF. Together with reference TRBV11-2 and TRBJ2-1, the CDR3 gives the full variable domain: EAGVAQSPRYKIIEKRQSVAFWCNPISGHATLYWYQQILGQGPKLLIQFQNNGVVDDSQLPKDRFSAERLKGVDSTLKIQPAKLEDSAVYLCASSLLRIHEQFFGPGTRLTVL.

The genes are TRBV6-5 and TRBJ1-4, with unresolved D. This CDR3 region has 15 residues. V lost 8 bases to trimming and J lost 0 bases, with 13 bases between them. Germline V CDR1 and CDR2: MNHEY, SVGAGI. The CDR3 region has the DNA TGTGCCAGCTCTGGATGGGGTGCAACTAATGAAAAACTGTTTTTT. It encodes CASSGWGATNEKLFF.

V usage is TRBV28 and J usage is TRBJ1-4, with a tentative D call TRBD1 (5 bases). Germline CDR1 reads MDHEN; CDR2 reads SYDVKM. The CDR3 consists of 17 residues. The V end lost 4 bases, the J end lost 0 bases, and 15 bases lay between the germline ends. CDR3 DNA sequence: TGTGCCAGCAGTTCCCACGTCGGGGGGGCAACTAATGAAAAACTGTTTTTT. Amino acid sequence: CASSSHVGGATNEKLFF.

The chain has TRBV12-5 and TRBJ1-2, with a tentative D call TRBD1 (6 bases). The CDR3 loop spans 14 amino acids. V was shortened by 2 bases and J by 7 bases, with 14 bases between the two germline ends. Germline CDR1 reads LGHNT; CDR2 reads FRNRAP. Here the CDR3 DNA reads TGTGCTAGTGGTTTGCTCGAACAGGGCCGTGGCTACACCTTC. This codes for CASGLLEQGRGYTF.

V and J are TRBV18 and TRBJ1-5, with TRBD1 matching over 10 bases. Germline-derived CDR1 and CDR2 are KGHSH and LQKENI. The CDR3 contains 13 residues. V trimming: 6 bases; J trimming: 7 bases; junction bases outside the gene matches: 3. In DNA form, the CDR3 reads TGTGCCAGCTCGCGGGACAGGGGCCAGCCCCAGCATTTT. It encodes CASSRDRGQPQHF. The full variable domain, with the rest looked up from reference TRBV18 and TRBJ1-5, is NAGVMQNPRHLVRRRGQEARLRCSPMKGHSHVYWYRQLPEEGLKFMVYLQKENIIDESGMPKERFSAEFPKEGPSILRIQQVVRGDSAAYFCASSRDRGQPQHFGDGTRLSIL.

The rearrangement joins TRBV4-2 to TRBJ1-3, with 7 bases fitting TRBD1. The V and J ends lost 1 base and 4 bases, in that order; junction bases with no gene match: 7. Germline V gives CDR1 LGHNA, CDR2 YNFKEQ. This CDR3 has 16 amino acids. The CDR3 sequence: CASSQVSAGGGNTIYF. CDR3 DNA sequence: TGTGCCAGCAGCCAAGTTTCGGCAGGGGGAGGAAACACCATATATTTT.

V is TRBV19 and J is TRBJ1-1, with TRBD1 matching over 7 bases. Germline CDR1 and CDR2: LNHDA and SQIVND (reference sequence). Losses at the gene ends were 3 bases for V and 1 base for J; bases not matched to a gene: 5. The CDR3 totals 15 residues. DNA for the CDR3: TGTGCCAGTAGTATTCCGGACAGGTGGAACACTGAAGCTTTCTTT. It is translated as CASSIPDRWNTEAFF. The variable domain in full, with the rest retrieved from reference TRBV19 and TRBJ1-1, is DGGITQSPKYLFRKEGQNVTLSCEQNLNHDAMYWYRQDPGQGLRLIYYSQIVNDFQKGDIAEGYSVSREKKESFPLTVTSAQKNPTAFYLCASSIPDRWNTEAFFGQGTRLTVV.

This chain links TRBV6-4 with TRBJ1-1, with TRBD1 as a possible D gene (5 bases). CDR3 size: 14 residues. CDR1 is MRHNA and CDR2 is SNTAGT in the germline V gene. V lost 6 bases, J lost 0 bases, and 11 bases lay in between. CDR3 nucleotides: TGTGCCAGCAGCGAGACAGTAATGAACACTGAAGCTTTCTTT. Protein product: CASSETVMNTEAFF.

The chain recombines TRBV10-3 with TRBJ2-7; D unclear. V gave up 4 bases and J gave up 5 bases, with 6 bases separating them. Germline-derived CDR1 and CDR2 are ENHRY and SYGVKD. There are 11 residues in the CDR3. The CDR3 sequence: CAISGGDEQYF. CDR3 DNA: TGTGCCATCAGTGGAGGTGACGAGCAGTACTTC.

V is TRBV7-2 and J is TRBJ2-7, with D unresolved. Between the trimmed V and J ends, which lost 3 bases and 2 bases, there was a span of 8 bases. The germline V gene encodes CDR1 SGHTA and CDR2 FQGNSA. The CDR3 has 13 amino acids. In DNA, the CDR3 is TGTGCCAGCAGCTTTGACACCCCCTACGAGCAGTACTTC. This gives the protein CASSFDTPYEQYF.

V gene TRBV29-1 combines with J gene TRBJ2-1; D is perhaps TRBD1 or TRBD2 (5 bases each). The V gene's germline CDR1 is SQVTM and CDR2 ANQGSEA. V gave up 7 bases and J gave up 5 bases, with 12 bases separating them. There are 12 residues in the CDR3. In nucleotides, the CDR3 is TGCAGCGGGGGGATACAAAACAATGAGCAGTTCTTC. This translates into CSGGIQNNEQFF.

This sequence joins TRBV7-2 and TRBJ1-5; 7 bases fit TRBD1. V dropped 5 bases and J dropped 7; count of bases not matched to a gene: 8. Germline V gene sequence: CDR1 SGHTA, CDR2 FQGNSA. The CDR3 runs to 14 residues. This CDR3 reads CASSLGQEAQPQHF. CDR3 in DNA: TGTGCCAGCAGCCTTGGACAGGAGGCCCAGCCCCAGCATTTT.

The J gene is TRBJ1-2, the V gene TRBV5-6; 7 positions agree with TRBD1. Germline CDR1 reads SGHDT; CDR2 reads YYEEEE. The CDR3 covers 16 residues. V was pared by 2 bases and J by 4 bases, with 11 bases of the junction left unmatched. Written as DNA, the CDR3 is TGTGCCAGCAGCTTTCGAGGGGGCCCATTTAGCTATGGCTACACCTTC. This translates into CASSFRGGPFSYGYTF.

The gene calls are TRBV6-5 and TRBJ1-1; possibly TRBD1 for D (6 bases). Per germline, CDR1 MNHEY and CDR2 SVGAGI. The CDR3 is made up of 15 amino acids. Trimming left V 9 bases short and J 5 bases short, with 22 bases between. CDR3 sequence: CASRGPGVNGTEAFF. The CDR3 DNA reads as TGTGCCAGTAGAGGTCCAGGGGTTAATGGGACTGAAGCTTTCTTT.

This chain joins TRBV7-2 and TRBJ1-4; TRBD1 aligns across 9 bases. The CDR3 spans 15 residues. CDR1 and CDR2 from the germline V gene are SGHTA and FQGNSA. Germline trimming cut 5 bases from V and 8 bases from J; bases unmatched to any gene: 9. CDR3 nucleotides: TGTGCCAGCAGCCTAACCACAGGGGGCCAGGAAAAACTGTTTTTT. This translates into CASSLTTGGQEKLFF.

J is TRBJ1-1 and V is TRBV5-6; no firm D call. Trimming cost V 0 bases and J 11 bases, with 14 bases left between them. CDR1 is SGHDT, CDR2 YYEEEE, per germline. The CDR3 totals 13 residues. CDR3 region: CASSLVPAQGAFF. CDR3 bases: TGTGCCAGCAGCTTGGTGCCCGCCCAAGGGGCTTTCTTT.

V usage is TRBV7-9 and J usage is TRBJ1-1; D is uncertain. V lost 3 bases, J lost 1 base, and 12 bases lay in between. There are 15 residues in the CDR3. The germline gives CDR1 SEHNR, CDR2 FQNEAQ (reference sequence). In DNA, the CDR3 is TGTGCCAGCAGCTTGGGTACGGTGGGGAACACTGAAGCTTTCTTT. The encoded protein is CASSLGTVGNTEAFF.

The rearrangement joins TRBV28 to TRBJ1-6, with 8 bases that match TRBD1. The CDR3 contains 15 residues. The V segment lost 6 bases and the J segment 7 bases; nucleotides outside the gene matches: 8. CDR1 MDHEN and CDR2 SYDVKM come from the germline V gene. Here the CDR3 reads CASRDDRGPNSPLHF. As DNA, the CDR3 is TGTGCCAGCAGAGACGACAGGGGACCAAATTCACCCCTCCACTTT.

This sequence joins TRBV3-1 (or the pseudogene TRBV3-2) and TRBJ2-2; D is undetermined. The CDR3 has 16 amino acids. Germline CDR1 LGHDT, CDR2 YNNKEL (reference sequence). The V gene lost 4 bases and the J gene lost 6 bases, with 18 bases spanning the gap. As DNA, the CDR3 is TGTGCCAGCAGCCGCCTCGGGCCTACGGCCGCCGGGGAGCTGTTTTTT. This sequence encodes CASSRLGPTAAGELFF.

This clone appeared once. This sequence joins TRBV6-5 and TRBJ1-2, with 9 bases aligning to TRBD1. The ends lost 5 bases at V and 5 bases at J; junction bases unmatched: 6. Germline-derived CDR1 and CDR2 are MNHEY and SVGAGI. The CDR3 runs to 14 residues. Here the CDR3 DNA reads TGTGCCAGCAGTCCAGACAGGGGGAGTTATGGCTACACCTTC. Amino acids: CASSPDRGSYGYTF.

The chain carries TRBV4-2 and TRBJ2-4; D possibly matches TRBD1 or TRBD2 (5 bases each). The CDR3 has 16 amino acids. Germline V gene lookup returns CDR1 LGHNA and CDR2 YNFKEQ. The ends were cut back, 0 bases at V and 6 bases at J, with 15 bases in the middle. The CDR3 sequence is CASSQDGTRGLNIQYF. Written as DNA, the CDR3 is TGTGCCAGCAGCCAAGATGGGACGAGGGGCCTAAACATTCAGTACTTC.

V and J are TRBV7-9 and TRBJ2-5, with D perhaps matching TRBD1 or TRBD2 (6 bases each). There are 16 residues in the CDR3. Per the germline V gene, CDR1 is SEHNR and CDR2 is FQNEAQ (reference sequence). V lost 5 bases and J 0 bases, leaving 16 bases between the germline ends. The CDR3 DNA sequence: TGTGCCAGCAGCCGAGAGGGGGGACGGTACCAAGAGACCCAGTACTTC. Its translation is CASSREGGRYQETQYF.